This T cell receptor beta chain appears in the sequencing data of a study of identical twins. In every case, the donor was a healthy Caucasian. This clonotype occurred many times. In TCRdb, the 5' RACE reads were re-called with MiXCR into one record per CDR3 protein. Of about 520,000 distinct CDR3 sequences listed, about 20% are singletons. These data were likewise used in another study, on T cells expressing NK-cell markers.

The source of this sequence is a woman aged 18-30 years in good health. Sequenced material: CD4+ T cells sorted from blood.

The CDR3: CASRGQGARGYTF. CDR3 DNA sequence: TGTGCCAGCAGGGGACAGGGGGCGCGAGGCTACACCTTC. V usage is TRBV12-3 or TRBV12-4 and J usage is TRBJ1-2; 12 nucleotides line up with TRBD1. This CDR3 is built from 13 residues. V lost 6 bases and J lost 8; bases outside the gene matches: 4.